This T cell receptor beta chain was recovered during a study of Ad26.COV2.S vaccination and SARS-CoV-2 variants. Findings and caveats of the study: Ad26.COV2.S recipients had broader spike-specific TCRs (P = 0.0014).

In germline, CDR1 is SGHDN, CDR2 FVKESK. This CDR3 is 18 amino acids long. Deletions cut 5 bases from V and 5 bases from J, with 22 bases between. Treatment: 19 received Ad26.COV2.S at low or high dose, single or two shots; about 5 received placebo; per-sample allocation not given. Specimens were obtained on day 63 following the first vaccine or placebo injection. With respect to this clone: No antigen is known for it.

Assay: immunoSEQ multiplex PCR; the TCRdb copy retains only in-frame clones and omits some. The data show about 280,000 clones, 80% to 90% seen once. The chain couples TRBV14 to TRBJ1-6; D gene ambiguous. The sequence came from a person between 18 and 65 years old who received the Ad26.COV2.S COVID-19 vaccine or a placebo. The starting material was peripheral blood, obtained in a trial of Ad26.COV2.S vaccine versus placebo. The CDR3 loop is CASSDGAVYGKNNSPLHF. In nucleotides, the CDR3 is TGTGCCAGCAGCGACGGAGCGGTATACGGAAAAAATAATTCACCCCTCCACTTT. Full variable domain (missing parts from reference TRBV14 and TRBJ1-6): EAGVTQFPSHSVIEKGQTVTLRCDPISGHDNLYWYRRVMGKEIKFLLHFVKESKQDESGMPNNRFLAERTGGTYSTLKVQPAELEDSGVYFCASSDGAVYGKNNSPLHFGNGTRLTVT.